This TCR beta chain comes out of a study of control samples from healthy donors and cancer patients. TCRdb's table, derived via immunoSEQ multiplex PCR, lists solely in-frame clones and lacks some. The sample lists 70,000 to 100,000 clones, about 89% occurring once. CDR3 length: 14 residues. The V gene's germline CDR1 is MNHEY and CDR2 SVGAGI. Trimming removed 5 bases from V and 6 bases from J; junction bases left unmatched: 4. V gene TRBV6-5 combines with J gene TRBJ2-1; 10 nucleotides line up with TRBD2. Sequencing input: blood. The source of this sequence is a woman aged 55-70 years in good health. In nucleotides, the CDR3 is TGTGCCAGCAGTCTCAGCGGGAGGGGCAATGAGCAGTTCTTC. It yields the protein CASSLSGRGNEQFF.